The clone carrying this TCR beta chain was recorded many times. Its antigen remains unidentified. This sample was taken from a study of early T cells in non-severe SARS-CoV-2 infection. TCRdb redid the calling of the 5' RACE reads with MiXCR, one entry per CDR3 protein. This table has tens of thousands of distinct CDR3 sequences, 8.9% appearing once. Points from the study as a whole: In VDJdb matching, anti-spike CD8 responses were favored while private and CD4 specificities went missing.

The sequencing input was whole blood. The sequence was collected from an adult who was a healthcare worker with PCR-confirmed SARS-CoV-2 infection or an uninfected control (not recorded which).

The CDR3 DNA reads TGTGCCAGCAGCTTAGAGGTAGGGGGCTCGAACACTGAAGCTTTCTTT. This encodes CASSLEVGGSNTEAFF. The rearrangement links TRBV7-6 to TRBJ1-1, with 7 bases lining up with TRBD1. V was clipped by 1 base and J by 1 base; unmatched bases: 6. CDR3 length equals 16 residues. CDR1 SGHVS and CDR2 FNYEAQ come from the germline V gene.